Below are 23 T cell receptor beta chains sequenced from a single sample in a study of blood T cell repertoires in COVID-19. Sequenced by immunoSEQ multiplex PCR; TCRdb stores in-frame clones only, minus some. The sample carries approximately 80,000 clones, 78% recorded once. Sequenced sample: peripheral blood. The receptors derive from a human donor in a cohort sampled during active COVID-19.

This clone was counted a single time. The rearrangement uses TRBV7-9 and TRBJ2-6, with D possibly matching TRBD1 (6 bases). Per germline, CDR1 SEHNR and CDR2 FQNEAQ (reference sequence). The CDR3 spans 19 residues. The germline V and J ends were trimmed by 5 bases and 0 bases, with 20 bases remaining between them. In DNA form, the CDR3 reads TGTGCCAGCAGCGCAAAAACAGGGATCCTCTCCTCTGGGGCCAACGTCCTGACTTTC. The encoded protein is CASSAKTGILSSGANVLTF.

This chain links TRBV4-1 with TRBJ2-1, with D possibly being TRBD2 (7 bases). Germline-derived CDR1 and CDR2 are MGHRA and YSYEKL. The ends were cut back, 3 bases at V and 7 bases at J, with 16 bases in the middle. CDR3 length: 15 amino acids. The CDR3 spells CASSHLAGAGNEQFF. DNA of the CDR3: TGCGCCAGCAGCCATCTGGCGGGGGCCGGTAATGAGCAGTTCTTC.

The rearrangement joins TRBV5-8 to TRBJ2-5; 12 bases agree with TRBD2. Looked up from germline, CDR1 is SGHTS and CDR2 is YDEGEE. V gave up 3 bases and J gave up 5 bases; unmatched junction bases: 5. This CDR3 is 15 amino acids long. CDR3 coding DNA: TGTGCCAGCAGCTCTAGCGGGGGGGCCAGGGAGACCCAGTACTTC. It is translated as CASSSSGGARETQYF.

The V call is TRBV6-4, the J call TRBJ2-3; 10 bases map to TRBD2. CDR1 and CDR2 from the germline V gene are MRHNA and SNTAGT. This CDR3 has 15 amino acids. V trimming: 4 bases; J trimming: 1 base; junction bases outside the gene matches: 2. The DNA for the CDR3 is TGTGCCAGCAGTGTAAGCGGGGGGGGCACAGATACGCAGTATTTT. Its protein product is CASSVSGGGTDTQYF.

The chain carries TRBV5-1 and TRBJ2-1; 8 bases map to TRBD2. Germline V gene sequence: CDR1 SGHRS, CDR2 YFSETQ. J was trimmed by 3 bases and V by 1 base; bases with no gene match: 6. This CDR3 spans 16 amino acids. The CDR3 sequence: CASSLNWREVYNEQFF. The CDR3 bases are TGCGCCAGCAGCTTGAATTGGCGGGAGGTCTACAATGAGCAGTTCTTC.

The rearrangement joins TRBV6-2 or TRBV6-3 to TRBJ2-3; D is unclear. V was pared by 2 bases and J by 0 bases, with 15 bases between. Germline V gives CDR1 MNHEY, CDR2 SVGEGT. This CDR3 is 17 amino acids long. The CDR3: CASSYPLPGSSTDTQYF. In nucleotides, the CDR3 is TGTGCCAGCAGTTACCCCCTTCCGGGTTCTAGCACAGATACGCAGTATTTT.

The V call is TRBV9, the J call TRBJ2-5; 11 bases match TRBD2. Germline V gives CDR1 SGDLS, CDR2 YYNGEE. CDR3 length: 15 amino acids. V shed 0 bases, J shed 5 bases, and the junction held 3 bases outside the gene matches. This CDR3 is CASSVGTSGRETQYF. The CDR3 DNA follows: TGTGCCAGCAGCGTAGGGACTAGCGGGCGGGAGACCCAGTACTTC.

The rearrangement joins TRBV6-5 to TRBJ1-1; D unresolved. This CDR3 has 13 amino acids. V was cut by 8 bases and J by 7 bases, with 17 bases left in between. Germline CDR1 and CDR2: MNHEY and SVGAGI. CDR3 in DNA: TGTGCCAGCTCCCGCCTCGGGGTTCGTGAAGCTTTCTTT. Translated: CASSRLGVREAFF.

The rearrangement uses TRBV27 and TRBJ2-5; 12 positions match TRBD2. The V segment lost 4 bases and the J segment 2 bases; nucleotides outside the gene matches: 5. Germline V gene sequence: CDR1 MNHEY, CDR2 SMNVEV (reference sequence). CDR3 length: 16 residues. In DNA form, the CDR3 reads TGTGCCAGCAGTTCTCTAGCGGGGGGGCAACAAGAGACCCAGTACTTC. It encodes CASSSLAGGQQETQYF.

The chain combines TRBV21-1 with TRBJ2-7; the D segment call TRBD1 is taken from the table without a DNA check. TRBV21-1 is a pseudogene locus. There are 12 residues in the CDR3. The CDR3 spells CASSNQGSEQYV. The CDR3, as DNA: TGTGCCAGCAGCAATCAGGGAAGCGAGCAGTACGTC.

This clone showed up many times. The chain uses TRBV28 and TRBJ1-1; 8 bases map to TRBD1. Unmatched junction bases numbered 3, after V lost 5 bases and J lost 1 base. The germline V gene has CDR1 MDHEN and CDR2 SYDVKM. The CDR3 length is 14 residues. CDR3 protein: CASSLGTGNTEAFF. The CDR3 nucleotides read TGTGCCAGCAGTCTCGGGACAGGGAACACTGAAGCTTTCTTT.

This clone has just a few counts. The chain recombines TRBV19 with TRBJ1-2; D is undetermined. The germline CDR1 and CDR2 sequences are LNHDA and SQIVND (reference sequence). The V end was cut by 3 bases, the J end by 6 bases, with 14 bases between. The CDR3 spans 14 residues. The CDR3 reads CASSISLISDGYTF. In DNA, the CDR3 is TGTGCCAGTAGTATTTCCCTGATCTCGGATGGCTACACCTTC.

The gene calls are TRBV6-5 and TRBJ2-1; TRBD2 matches at 12 bases. Germline V lookup: CDR1 MNHEY, CDR2 SVGAGI. After removal of 2 bases from V and 8 bases from J, the junction contained 4 bases not matched to a gene. This CDR3 spans 15 amino acids. The chain's CDR3 is CASSYSLAGGDEQFF. CDR3 nucleotides: TGTGCCAGCAGTTACAGCCTAGCGGGGGGGGATGAGCAGTTCTTC.

This clone has just a few counts. The CDR3 DNA reads TGTGCCAGCAGTTACGGAGGCGAGCAGTACTTC. It codes for CASSYGGEQYF. J is TRBJ2-7 and V is TRBV6-5; D might be TRBD2 (5 bases). V was shortened by 2 bases and J by 6 bases, with 5 bases between the two germline ends. The CDR3 extends over 11 amino acids. Germline V gene lookup returns CDR1 MNHEY and CDR2 SVGAGI.

The gene calls are TRBV14 and TRBJ2-3; possible D gene TRBD1, 5 bases. V was cut by 1 base and J by 4 bases, with 9 bases left in between. The CDR3 has 14 residues. Germline V gene lookup returns CDR1 SGHDN and CDR2 FVKESK. The DNA of the CDR3 is TGTGCCAGCAGCCAAGCTAGGGGCCCAGATACGCAGTATTTT. It translates to CASSQARGPDTQYF. Combining the CDR3 with reference TRBV14 and TRBJ2-3 gives the whole variable domain EAGVTQFPSHSVIEKGQTVTLRCDPISGHDNLYWYRRVMGKEIKFLLHFVKESKQDESGMPNNRFLAERTGGTYSTLKVQPAELEDSGVYFCASSQARGPDTQYFGPGTRLTVL.

The chain is built from TRBV11-2 and TRBJ2-7, with TRBD2 as a possible D gene (5 bases). Germline lookup yields CDR1 SGHAT and CDR2 FQNNGV. With 11 bases removed from V and 5 bases from J, the gap between germline ends came to 13 bases. The CDR3 totals 11 residues. The CDR3 is CACGPEDEQYF. In nucleotides, the CDR3 is TGTGCCTGCGGCCCGGAGGACGAGCAGTACTTC.

V is TRBV7-9 and J is TRBJ1-1, with a tentative D call TRBD1 (6 bases). The CDR3 extends over 13 amino acids. The V gene's germline CDR1 is SEHNR and CDR2 FQNEAQ (reference sequence). V was cut by 8 bases and J by 6 bases, with 16 bases left in between. The DNA of the CDR3 is TGTGCCAGCGTGGATGGGGGCTGGCCTGAAGCTTTCTTT. Its protein product is CASVDGGWPEAFF.

Points on this clone: The same CDR3 can be traced to other DNA sequences in this sample. The rearrangement joins TRBV11-2 to TRBJ2-7; D is unresolved. Germline CDR1 SGHAT, CDR2 FQNNGV. V dropped 3 bases and J dropped 4 bases, with 7 bases sitting between them. CDR3 length: 12 amino acids. The chain's CDR3 is CASSLYSYEQYF. The CDR3 DNA follows: TGTGCCAGCAGCTTGTACAGTTACGAGCAGTACTTC.

The genes are TRBV3-1 (or the pseudogene TRBV3-2) and TRBJ2-2; tentative D call: TRBD2 (6 bases). The CDR3 is 14 amino acids. Trimming shortened V by 4 bases and J by 3 bases, and 9 bases separated the two germline ends. Germline V gene lookup returns CDR1 LGHDT and CDR2 YNNKEL (reference sequence). CDR3: CASSPWGDTGELFF. The CDR3 DNA is TGTGCCAGCAGCCCCTGGGGGGACACCGGGGAGCTGTTTTTT.

The CDR3 nucleotides are TGCAGCGTTGAAGATTATTATGGGGCCACAGATACGCAGTATTTT. It specifies CSVEDYYGATDTQYF. V gene TRBV29-1 combines with J gene TRBJ2-3; tentatively, D is TRBD1 (5 bases). Trimming left V 0 bases short and J 2 bases short, with 12 bases between. The CDR3 spans 15 residues. Germline values: CDR1 SQVTM, CDR2 ANQGSEA.

CDR3 in amino acids: CASSWDSLGTEAFF. For the CDR3, the DNA is TGTGCCAGCAGCTGGGACAGTTTGGGGACTGAAGCTTTCTTT. The J gene is TRBJ1-1, the V gene TRBV7-8, with 7 bases lining up with TRBD1. The CDR3 is 14 amino acids. Germline lookup yields CDR1 SGHVS and CDR2 FQNEAQ. Trimming cost V 4 bases and J 5 bases; bases outside gene matches: 7.

V and J are TRBV5-1 and TRBJ2-4, with TRBD1 as a possible D gene (5 bases). V was trimmed by 5 bases and J by 6 bases, leaving 15 bases between them. This CDR3 region has 14 residues. Germline-derived CDR1 and CDR2 are SGHRS and YFSETQ. The CDR3 sequence is CASRHTSTVNIQYF. In nucleotides, the CDR3 is TGCGCCAGCAGACATACCTCGACAGTAAACATTCAGTACTTC. Full variable domain (missing parts from reference TRBV5-1 and TRBJ2-4): KAGVTQTPRYLIKTRGQQVTLSCSPISGHRSVSWYQQTPGQGLQFLFEYFSETQRNKGNFPGRFSGRQFSNSRSEMNVSTLELGDSALYLCASRHTSTVNIQYFGAGTRLSVL.

This clone was found once. The chain uses TRBV7-7 and TRBJ2-3; 10 positions agree with TRBD2. V lost 5 bases, J lost 5 bases, and 4 bases stayed unmatched. The CDR3 length is 14 residues. Germline CDR1 SSHAT, CDR2 FNYEAQ (reference sequence). The CDR3 reads CASSPRLAGDTQYF. The CDR3 DNA reads TGTGCCAGCAGCCCGAGACTAGCGGGAGATACGCAGTATTTT.